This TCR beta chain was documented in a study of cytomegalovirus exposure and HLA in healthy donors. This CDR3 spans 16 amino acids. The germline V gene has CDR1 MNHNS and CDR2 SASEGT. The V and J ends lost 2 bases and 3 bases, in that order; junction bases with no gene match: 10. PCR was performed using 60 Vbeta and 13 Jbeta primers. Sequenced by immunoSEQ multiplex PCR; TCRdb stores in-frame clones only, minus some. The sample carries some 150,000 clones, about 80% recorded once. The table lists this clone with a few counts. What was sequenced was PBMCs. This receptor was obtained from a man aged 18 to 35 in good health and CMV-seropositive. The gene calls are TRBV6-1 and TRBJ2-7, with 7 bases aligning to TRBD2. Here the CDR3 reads CASSERWQRGLYEQYF. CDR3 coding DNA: TGTGCCAGCAGTGAAAGGTGGCAGCGGGGCCTCTACGAGCAGTACTTC.